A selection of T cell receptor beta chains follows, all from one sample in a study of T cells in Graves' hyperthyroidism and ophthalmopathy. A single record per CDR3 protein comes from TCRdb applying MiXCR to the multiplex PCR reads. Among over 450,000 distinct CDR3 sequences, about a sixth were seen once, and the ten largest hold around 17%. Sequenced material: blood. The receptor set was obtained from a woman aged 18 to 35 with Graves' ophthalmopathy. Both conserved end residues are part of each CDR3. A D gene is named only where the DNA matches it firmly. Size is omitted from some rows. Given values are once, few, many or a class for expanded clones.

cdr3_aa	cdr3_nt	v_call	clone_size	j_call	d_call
CASSEAAGTAETQYF	TGTGCCAGCAGTGAAGCCGCGGGAACCGCAGAGACCCAGTACTTC	TRBV6-1	.	TRBJ2-5	.
CSATRPSGAYEQYF	TGCAGTGCTACCAGACCTAGCGGCGCCTACGAGCAGTACTTC	TRBV20-1	many	TRBJ2-7	TRBD2
CASSLGTASSYEQYF	TGTGCCAGCAGCTTAGGGACAGCAAGCTCCTACGAGCAGTACTTC	TRBV5-1	many	TRBJ2-7	TRBD1
CASSYPPAGGPLPRETQYF	TGTGCCAGCAGTTACCCACCAGCGGGAGGGCCCCTACCGCGAGAGACCCAGTACTTC	TRBV6-2/TRBV6-3	many	TRBJ2-5	TRBD2
CATRGTSANTGELFF	TGTGCCACCCGGGGGACCTCCGCGAACACCGGGGAGCTGTTTTTT	TRBV27	.	TRBJ2-2	.
CAISESQGLRNTEAFF	TGTGCCATCAGTGAGTCCCAGGGACTTCGGAACACTGAAGCTTTCTTT	TRBV10-3	many	TRBJ1-1	.
CAIRSGDFSYEQYF	TGTGCCATCAGATCGGGTGACTTCTCCTACGAGCAGTACTTC	TRBV10-3	.	TRBJ2-7	.
CASSPPRGDSNQPQHF	TGTGCCAGCAGTCCCCCTAGGGGGGATAGCAATCAGCCCCAGCATTTT	TRBV2	many	TRBJ1-5	.
CASSFYDRANTEAFF	TGCGCCAGCAGCTTTTACGACAGGGCGAACACTGAAGCTTTCTTT	TRBV5-1	few	TRBJ1-1	TRBD1
CSAGRDTDTQYF	TGCAGCGCCGGGCGAGACACAGATACGCAGTATTTT	TRBV29-1	few	TRBJ2-3	.
CASSPIRGATEAFF	TGTGCCAGCAGTCCCATTCGGGGGGCCACTGAAGCTTTCTTT	TRBV12-3/TRBV12-4	many	TRBJ1-1	.
CASSYGLQGDGELFF	TGTGCCAGCAGTTACGGCCTACAGGGGGACGGGGAGCTGTTTTTT	TRBV6-2/TRBV6-3	.	TRBJ2-2	TRBD1
CASSPGTGFPNYGYTF	TGTGCCAGCAGTCCCGGGACAGGGTTCCCTAACTATGGCTACACCTTC	TRBV27	.	TRBJ1-2	TRBD1
CASSQDGGTGNSPLHF	TGCGCCAGCAGCCAAGACGGCGGGACAGGAAATTCACCCCTCCACTTT	TRBV4-1	few	TRBJ1-6	TRBD1
CASRRDISGNTIYF	TGTGCCAGCAGACGGGACATCTCTGGAAACACCATATATTTT	TRBV7-2	.	TRBJ1-3	.
CASSYDKGGTSTDTQYF	TGTGCCAGCAGCTACGACAAAGGCGGTACTAGCACAGATACGCAGTATTTT	TRBV7-2	many	TRBJ2-3	.
CSVDWTGLNTEAFF	TGCAGCGTTGATTGGACCGGGTTGAACACTGAAGCTTTCTTT	TRBV29-1	.	TRBJ1-1	.
CASSEEVYASGNEQFF	TGTGCCAGCAGTGAAGAGGTTTATGCTAGTGGCAATGAGCAGTTCTTC	TRBV6-1	few	TRBJ2-1	.
CAWSADGERPQHF	TGTGCCTGGAGCGCGGACGGGGAACGGCCCCAGCATTTT	TRBV30	many	TRBJ1-5	.
CASRLKENPYEQYF	TGTGCCAGCAGGCTTAAGGAAAACCCCTACGAGCAGTACTTC	TRBV27	few	TRBJ2-7	.
CASSFRLAGGNEQFF	TGTGCCAGCAGTTTTCGACTAGCGGGAGGCAATGAGCAGTTCTTC	TRBV27	.	TRBJ2-1	TRBD2
CASSLTSWTGLYEQYF	TGTGCCAGCAGTTTAACGAGTTGGACAGGGCTTTACGAGCAGTACTTC	TRBV27	many	TRBJ2-7	TRBD1
CASSPRGDNYEQYF	TGTGCCAGCAGCCCCCGGGGTGACAACTACGAGCAGTACTTC	TRBV11-2	many	TRBJ2-7	.
CAWTNNPGQSYGYTF	TGTGCCTGGACCAATAACCCCGGACAGTCCTATGGCTACACCTTC	TRBV30	few	TRBJ1-2	.
CASSALNETGGADTEAFF	TGTGCCAGCAGCGCCCTGAATGAGACAGGGGGCGCCGACACTGAAGCTTTCTTT	TRBV11-2	many	TRBJ1-1	TRBD1
CASKTDMNTEAFF	TGTGCCAGCAAGACGGACATGAACACTGAAGCTTTCTTT	TRBV2	many	TRBJ1-1	.
CASSFVRGNEQYF	TGCGCCAGCAGCTTTGTTAGGGGCAACGAGCAGTACTTC	TRBV5-1	.	TRBJ2-7	.
CASKLAGGLSSYEQYF	TGTGCCAGCAAGCTAGCGGGGGGTCTGAGCTCCTACGAGCAGTACTTC	TRBV6-2/TRBV6-3	many	TRBJ2-7	TRBD2
CAISERIDPSNNEQFF	TGTGCCATCAGTGAGCGGATAGACCCCTCTAACAATGAGCAGTTCTTC	TRBV10-3	few	TRBJ2-1	.
CASSPLEGRTNEQFF	TGTGCCAGCAGCCCCCTAGAGGGGCGGACAAATGAGCAGTTCTTC	TRBV3-1	.	TRBJ2-1	.
CASSLVGSGSGPGANVLTF	TGTGCCAGCAGTTTAGTGGGAAGCGGGAGTGGACCTGGGGCCAACGTCCTGACTTTC	TRBV28	many	TRBJ2-6	TRBD2
CASNLGREQFF	TGTGCCAGCAATCTTGGCCGGGAGCAGTTCTTC	TRBV5-6	many	TRBJ2-1	.
CASSLGRNQPQHF	TGTGCCAGCAGCTTAGGACGAAATCAGCCCCAGCATTTT	TRBV28	many	TRBJ1-5	.
CASSLAGTPQHF	TGTGCCAGCAGCTTAGCGGGGACACCCCAGCATTTT	TRBV7-2	many	TRBJ1-5	.
CASSPGTSSLVGAFF	TGTGCCAGCAGCCCGGGGACCTCCTCCCTCGTCGGAGCTTTCTTT	TRBV9	many	TRBJ1-1	.
CASSPGFRELFF	TGTGCCAGCAGCCCAGGTTTCCGGGAGCTGTTTTTT	TRBV7-2	few	TRBJ2-2	.
CASSFPLVNTEAFF	TGTGCCAGCAGCTTCCCCTTGGTGAACACTGAAGCTTTCTTT	TRBV7-9	many	TRBJ1-1	.
CASSAETGIYLNTEAFF	TGTGCCAGCAGCGCCGAGACAGGGATCTATTTGAACACTGAAGCTTTCTTT	TRBV9	.	TRBJ1-1	TRBD1
CAWSVQGSQPQHF	TGTGCCTGGAGTGTCCAGGGGTCGCAGCCCCAGCATTTT	TRBV30	.	TRBJ1-5	.
CASTIGNQPQHF	TGTGCCAGTACCATTGGCAATCAGCCCCAGCATTTT	TRBV19	.	TRBJ1-5	.
CASSLGVSGNQPQHF	TGCGCCAGCAGCTTGGGGGTTAGTGGCAATCAGCCCCAGCATTTT	TRBV5-1	few	TRBJ1-5	.
CSASPRTSVTYNEQFF	TGCAGTGCGTCACCTCGGACTAGCGTCACCTACAATGAGCAGTTCTTC	TRBV20-1	many	TRBJ2-1	TRBD2
CASSSPSGTVNTEAFF	TGTGCCAGCAGTTCCCCCTCCGGGACGGTGAACACTGAAGCTTTCTTT	TRBV12-3/TRBV12-4	many	TRBJ1-1	.
CTSSLAPTSGETQYF	TGCACCAGCAGCTTGGCCCCGACTAGCGGAGAGACCCAGTACTTC	TRBV5-1	.	TRBJ2-5	TRBD2
CSARPPGIAYNEQFF	TGCAGTGCTAGACCCCCGGGGATTGCCTACAATGAGCAGTTCTTC	TRBV20-1	.	TRBJ2-1	.
CASRDRESYMCTF	TGTGCCAGCAGAGACAGGGAGTCGTATATGTGCACCTTC	TRBV6-2/TRBV6-3	.	TRBJ1-2	TRBD1
CAWSGSYTETQYF	TGTGCCTGGTCAGGGTCTTATACAGAGACCCAGTACTTC	TRBV30	many	TRBJ2-5	.
CASKELAGVYEQYF	TGCGCCAGCAAGGAATTAGCGGGGGTATACGAGCAGTACTTC	TRBV10-2	few	TRBJ2-7	TRBD2
CSARVPSGSTDTQYF	TGCAGTGCTAGAGTCCCTAGCGGGAGCACAGATACGCAGTATTTT	TRBV20-1	.	TRBJ2-3	TRBD2
CASRKSPAINYGYTF	TGTGCCAGCCGCAAGAGCCCGGCGATAAACTATGGCTACACCTTC	TRBV28	many	TRBJ1-2	.
CASYKASSGNTIYF	TGTGCCAGCTATAAAGCGAGCTCTGGAAACACCATATATTTT	TRBV18	few	TRBJ1-3	.
CASSEWTEANEQFF	TGTGCCAGCAGTGAGTGGACAGAGGCTAATGAGCAGTTCTTC	TRBV2	many	TRBJ2-1	.
CASSLGGGPGDEQFF	TGTGCCAGCAGTTTAGGCGGGGGGCCTGGGGATGAGCAGTTCTTC	TRBV6-2/TRBV6-3	.	TRBJ2-1	TRBD2